This section outlines one T cell receptor (beta chain) sequence together with its context. The antigen is unknown. V gave up 4 bases and J gave up 4 bases, with 8 bases separating them. The CDR3 is made up of 12 amino acids. The germline CDR1 and CDR2 sequences are SEHNR and FQNEAQ (reference sequence). These data belong to a study of vaccination and CD4 T cells after COVID-19. Points from the study as a whole: This study had few convalescent patients and no early post-infection samples.

Treatment denoted: roughly 11-day PBMC culture with coronavirus spike peptide pools or control peptides (ViraFEST assay). Half the medium was replaced with fresh IL-2 medium on days 3 and 7. Cultured CD4+ T cells had their DNA profiled by the Oncomine TCR Beta short-read assay. Via MiXCR, TCRdb re-called the PCR reads, giving one row per CDR3 protein. The table shows over 15,000 distinct CDR3 sequences, with roughly 56% occurring only once. V and J are TRBV7-9 and TRBJ2-7, with D maybe TRBD1 (6 bases). Sequenced material: cultured CD4+ T cells from blood, taken after SARS-CoV-2 vaccination. This sequence originates from a human donor with COVID-19. CDR3 sequence reads: CASSWTAYEQYF. The CDR3 nucleotides are TGTGCCAGCAGCTGGACAGCATACGAGCAGTACTTC.